This T cell receptor (beta chain) was found in a study of CD8 T cells in Susac syndrome (dated by TCRdb to the late 2010s). About the study as a whole: Among the Susac syndrome patients who were sequenced, clinically active disease was present in five or six and clinical remission was observed in eight or nine. At blood withdrawal, Susac syndrome patients were therapy-naive, treated with corticosteroids (with IVIg additionally given to some), or treated with IVIg alone. Whether CD8+ T cell activation and differentiation in Susac syndrome was antigen driven was tested using repertoire sequencing.

RNA was extracted using the RNeasy kit, and about 0.5 to 1 ug of the RNA was reverse transcribed with random hexamers. TCR beta CDR3 regions were amplified with the immunoSEQ multiplex PCR assay covering 54 Vbeta and 13 Jbeta segments. To correct PCR amplification bias, a synthetic template baseline was used for both primer optimization and computational correction. Turning to the authors' computational methods: Reads were annotated to V, D and J genes according to IMGT and were analyzed with immunoSEQ Analyzer, with only productive sequences retained. Clonality was computed as one minus Shannon entropy normalized by log2 of the number of productive unique sequences. Public and private clones were assessed among the 100 most prevalent clones of each patient and control. A clone was defined as Susac-specific if it was absent from the healthy and MS cohorts, from 1052 published viral clones and from other ImmuneACCESS disease sequences. The public reads were reprocessed in TCRdb via fastp at Q25 and MiXCR, keeping in-frame beta chains. Records with the same CDR3 protein are collapsed into one entry carrying the most frequent genes and DNA. These V and J calls derive from TCRdb rather than the authors' analysis. This sample is represented by over 120,000 distinct CDR3 sequences; just under 95% of them were singletons. The ten biggest clones cover roughly 0.14% of the sample.

V was cut back by 5 bases and J by 0 bases, leaving a gap of 20 bases between them. CDR1 and CDR2, per the germline V gene (reference sequence), are DFQATT and SNEGSKA. Its CDR3 holds 18 amino acids, cysteine through phenylalanine. CDR3 DNA is the only sequence kept; it has 54 bases, read in frame from the first base. Peripheral blood CD8+ and CD4+ T cells from healthy donors, Susac syndrome patients and multiple sclerosis patients were profiled by high-throughput TCR beta sequencing. The Susac syndrome patients fulfilled recently defined diagnostic criteria for definite or probable disease. CD8+ TEMRA cells were enriched by FACS, while bulk CD8+ and CD4+ T cells were purified by magnetic negative isolation. Blood was drawn into EDTA tubes, processed within 24 hours, and PBMCs were isolated by density gradient centrifugation. PBMCs destined for TCR sequencing were cryopreserved in liquid nitrogen and later thawed in a 37 °C water bath. The sorted or isolated CD4+, CD8+ and CD8+ TEMRA cells had a purity of 90% or higher.

As regards this clonotype: Its antigen has not been determined. No much larger clonotype is one base removed from it; base qualities were not supplied.

Broader findings and caveats from the paper: The study acknowledged that relatively few individuals were included in the TCR sequencing and HLA analysis. In patients with Susac syndrome, the CD4+ T cell repertoire showed no detectable clonal expansion.

Sequenced sample: CD4+ T cells from PBMCs. The chain joins TRBV20-1 to TRBJ2-6; TRBD1 is possibly the D segment (6 matching bases). The TCR sequence derives from a human donor with Susac syndrome. CDR3 sequence: CSAVTVGTINSGANVLTF. At the DNA level, the sequence is TGCAGTGCTGTCACGGTCGGGACAATAAACTCTGGGGCCAACGTCCTGACTTTC.